Presented here are 20 T cell receptor beta chains from one specimen sequenced in a study of OX40 agonist ivuxolimab in advanced cancers. Libraries were built with the immunoSEQ multiplex PCR assay. The immuneACCESS repertoire file appears here via TCRdb, limited to in-frame rearrangements. These files lack a portion of the clones; in checked studies, under half of the deficit traces to unresolved V genes, and the cause of the others is not known. For this sample there are more than 10,000 clones; about 80% appear just once. The ten most abundant clones make up about 21% of the sample. The sample in question was CD4+ or CD8+ T cells sorted from blood, obtained in a trial of the OX40 agonist ivuxolimab. These receptors all stem from an adult with an advanced solid tumor such as melanoma, head and neck, liver or kidney cancer.

The chain couples TRBV9 to TRBJ2-1; D remains ambiguous. Germline V gives CDR1 SGDLS, CDR2 YYNGEE. V lost 0 bases to trimming and J lost 9 bases, with 10 bases between them. This CDR3 has 13 amino acids. CDR3 bases: TGTGCCAGCAGCGTAGACGGGTATGGTGAGCAGTTCTTC. Protein sequence: CASSVDGYGEQFF.

This rearrangement joins TRBV7-7 to TRBJ2-5, with D perhaps TRBD2 (6 bases). The length of the CDR3 is 16 residues. V was pared by 2 bases and J by 5 bases, with 18 bases between. The germline V gene encodes CDR1 SSHAT and CDR2 FNYEAQ (reference sequence). CDR3 bases: TGTGCCAGCAGCTTAACGGGGGAGCATCCCGGGGAGACCCAGTACTTC. This translates into CASSLTGEHPGETQYF.

The chain joins TRBV15 to TRBJ1-4, with D unclear. The CDR3 length is 14 residues. The germline CDR1 and CDR2 sequences are LNHNV and YYDKDF (reference sequence). Trimming cost V 3 bases and J 5 bases, with 10 bases left between them. This chain's CDR3 is CATSREGENEKLFF. In nucleotides, the CDR3 is TGTGCCACCAGCAGGGAGGGTGAGAATGAAAAACTGTTTTTT.

This chain connects TRBV5-6 to TRBJ2-3; D uncertain. CDR3 size: 12 residues. The V and J ends lost 0 bases and 7 bases respectively, with 6 bases between them. Germline lookup yields CDR1 SGHDT and CDR2 YYEEEE. CDR3 sequence reads: CASSLVTHTQYF. In nucleotides, the CDR3 is TGTGCCAGCAGCTTGGTGACCCATACGCAGTATTTT.

V is TRBV6-5 and J is TRBJ2-7, with D tentatively TRBD1 (5 bases). This CDR3 region has 14 residues. Germline V gene data show CDR1 as MNHEY and CDR2 as SVGAGI. Trimming cost V 5 bases and J 2 bases, with 13 bases left between them. CDR3 residues: CASSVQGLTYEQYF. DNA of the CDR3: TGTGCCAGCAGTGTGCAGGGTCTTACCTACGAGCAGTACTTC.

V gene TRBV4-2 combines with J gene TRBJ1-1, with TRBD1 matching over 7 bases. Germline V gene data show CDR1 as LGHNA and CDR2 as YNFKEQ. V was clipped by 4 bases and J by 1 base; unmatched bases: 3. The length of the CDR3 is 14 residues. CDR3 in amino acids: CASSPDRANTEAFF. Here the CDR3 DNA reads TGTGCCAGCAGCCCCGACAGGGCGAACACTGAAGCTTTCTTT.

The chain has TRBV7-8 and TRBJ2-2; D remains unclear. Trimming stripped 1 base from V and 5 bases from J, with 8 bases between. CDR3 size: 14 residues. Germline V gene sequence: CDR1 SGHVS, CDR2 FQNEAQ. The DNA of the CDR3 is TGTGCCAGCAGCTTAGAGGCCACTACCGGGGAGCTGTTTTTT. Translation: CASSLEATTGELFF.

This clone was seen just once. The chain combines TRBV4-1 with TRBJ1-2, with 7 bases matching TRBD1. V lost 4 bases to trimming and J lost 2 bases; unmatched junction nucleotides: 4. Looked up from germline, CDR1 is MGHRA and CDR2 is YSYEKL. This CDR3 spans 14 amino acids. This CDR3 is CASSLGDSNYGYTF. In DNA form, the CDR3 reads TGCGCCAGCAGCCTAGGGGACAGCAACTATGGCTACACCTTC.

The J gene is TRBJ1-5, the V gene TRBV6-5; TRBD1 might be the D (6 bases). Germline V lookup: CDR1 MNHEY, CDR2 SVGAGI. V was pared by 7 bases and J by 9 bases, with 19 bases between. The CDR3 has 14 amino acids. The CDR3 is CASTSGGLETPQHF. CDR3 nucleotides: TGTGCCAGCACCTCGGGGGGGCTGGAGACGCCCCAGCATTTT.

This clone came up once. The chain couples TRBV6-6 to TRBJ1-3; D unclear. The germline gives CDR1 MNHNY, CDR2 SVGAGI (reference sequence). The CDR3 is 14 amino acids. The V end was cut by 7 bases, the J end by 0 bases, with 10 bases between. The CDR3 nucleotides are TGTGCCAGCACCATCCAGGCCTCTGGAAACACCATATATTTT. Amino acid sequence: CASTIQASGNTIYF.

This sequence joins TRBV27 and TRBJ1-2, with 9 positions matching TRBD1. The CDR3 has 14 amino acids. Germline assignment: CDR1 MNHEY and CDR2 SMNVEV (reference sequence). Losses at the gene ends were 3 bases for V and 6 bases for J; bases not matched to a gene: 5. The CDR3: CASSLTGTGNGYTF. CDR3 coding DNA: TGTGCCAGCAGTTTGACCGGGACAGGGAATGGCTACACCTTC.

J is TRBJ1-2 and V is TRBV5-6, with 8 bases lining up with TRBD1. The CDR3 runs 15 residues. Germline lookup yields CDR1 SGHDT and CDR2 YYEEEE. The J segment lost 2 bases and the V segment lost 1 base, leaving 4 bases of the junction unmatched. For the CDR3, the DNA is TGTGCCAGCAGCTTGAATCAGGGGGCGAACTATGGCTACACCTTC. Its protein product is CASSLNQGANYGYTF.

The J gene is TRBJ2-7, the V gene TRBV5-8; maybe TRBD1 (6 bases). V lost 2 bases to trimming and J lost 3 bases, with 12 bases between them. The CDR3 spans 14 residues. The germline V gene encodes CDR1 SGHTS and CDR2 YDEGEE. The CDR3 loop is CASSFIRDIYEQYF. CDR3 coding DNA: TGTGCCAGCAGCTTCATCCGGGACATCTACGAGCAGTACTTC.

The V and J genes are TRBV11-2 and TRBJ2-7; D not certain. The germline gives CDR1 SGHAT, CDR2 FQNNGV. V lost 3 bases to trimming and J lost 1 base, with 7 bases between them. This CDR3 spans 13 amino acids. The CDR3 reads CASSFAPSYEQYF. The CDR3 DNA is TGTGCCAGCAGCTTTGCGCCGTCCTACGAGCAGTACTTC.

The genes are TRBV5-5 and TRBJ2-7; TRBD1 is a possible D gene (6 bases). There are 14 residues in the CDR3. The ends were cut back, 1 base at V and 6 bases at J, with 14 bases in the middle. CDR1 is SGHKS and CDR2 is YYEKEE in the germline V gene (reference sequence). The CDR3 DNA follows: TGTGCCAGCAGCTTGATCACAGGGTCGGGCGAGCAGTACTTC. The encoded protein is CASSLITGSGEQYF.

V is TRBV2 and J is TRBJ2-7; a possible D gene is TRBD1 (5 bases). The V gene lost 3 bases and the J gene lost 3 bases, with 9 bases spanning the gap. This CDR3 comprises 13 residues. In germline, CDR1 is SNHLY, CDR2 FYNNEI. CDR3 sequence reads: CASSDQGNYEQYF. The DNA of the CDR3 is TGTGCCAGCAGTGATCAGGGAAACTACGAGCAGTACTTC.

The genes are TRBV10-1 and TRBJ2-1; TRBD2 matches 11 bases. The CDR3 consists of 18 residues. V lost 0 bases to trimming and J lost 1 base; unmatched junction nucleotides: 5. CDR1 is WNHNN and CDR2 is SYGVQD in the germline V gene (reference sequence). The CDR3 reads CASSESSRLAGSYNEQFF. The CDR3 DNA sequence: TGCGCCAGCAGTGAGTCGTCCCGACTAGCGGGGTCCTACAATGAGCAGTTCTTC.

This clone was counted a single time. This sequence joins TRBV28 and TRBJ2-4; D not resolved. Trimming took off 1 base at V and 0 bases at J, with 22 bases between the two ends. The CDR3 spans 20 residues. Germline CDR1 is MDHEN and CDR2 is SYDVKM. CDR3 sequence reads: CASSLYPSTQSPVAKNIQYF. CDR3 coding DNA: TGTGCCAGCAGTTTATACCCCTCAACCCAGTCCCCGGTAGCCAAAAACATTCAGTACTTC.

The genes are TRBV7-6 and TRBJ1-1; D remains unclear. The CDR3 spans 16 residues. Trimming took 1 base from V and 3 from J, leaving 15 bases between them. Germline loops: CDR1 SGHVS, CDR2 FNYEAQ. CDR3: CASSLEIGNQDTEAFF. As DNA, the CDR3 is TGTGCCAGCAGCTTAGAGATAGGGAATCAGGACACTGAAGCTTTCTTT. The full variable domain, its missing parts supplied by reference TRBV7-6 and TRBJ1-1, is GAGVSQSPRYKVTKRGQDVALRCDPISGHVSLYWYRQALGQGPEFLTYFNYEAQQDKSGLPNDRFSAERPEGSISTLTIQRTEQRDSAMYRCASSLEIGNQDTEAFFGQGTRLTVV.

In nucleotides, the CDR3 is TGTGCCAGTAGTGTAGCGGGGGGGTACAATGAGCAGTTCTTC. Protein product: CASSVAGGYNEQFF. The chain joins TRBV19 to TRBJ2-1, with 11 bases that match TRBD2. CDR1 LNHDA and CDR2 SQIVND come from the germline V gene (reference sequence). CDR3 length: 14 amino acids. Losses at the gene ends were 5 bases for V and 4 bases for J; bases not matched to a gene: 1.